The 20 T cell receptor beta chains below were found in one sample sequenced in a study of OX40 agonist ivuxolimab in advanced cancers. Here immunoSEQ multiplex PCR was the method, and the copy in TCRdb shows in-frame clones only, minus some. Among under 70,000 clones listed, 85% to 90% were seen once. The sample was CD4+ or CD8+ T cells sorted from blood, taken in a trial of the OX40 agonist ivuxolimab. The source is an adult with an advanced solid tumor such as melanoma, head and neck, liver or kidney cancer.

This clone turned up a few times. V gene TRBV27 combines with J gene TRBJ2-7; D gene unclear. V lost 3 bases and J 3 bases, leaving 9 bases between the germline ends. The CDR3 length is 13 residues. Looked up from germline, CDR1 is MNHEY and CDR2 is SMNVEV (reference sequence). The CDR3 sequence: CASSFAFGYEQYF. CDR3 nucleotide sequence: TGTGCCAGCAGTTTTGCTTTCGGCTACGAGCAGTACTTC.

The chain couples TRBV28 to TRBJ2-3; 7 nucleotides align to TRBD2. The CDR3 loop spans 14 amino acids. The V gene's germline CDR1 is MDHEN and CDR2 SYDVKM. The junction had 3 bases not matched to a gene; V was cut back by 2 bases and J by 4 bases. The CDR3 sequence is CASSLLGRSDTQYF. As DNA, the CDR3 is TGTGCCAGCAGTTTACTCGGGAGGTCAGATACGCAGTATTTT.

The V and J genes are TRBV6-5 and TRBJ1-1, with D perhaps matching TRBD1 (5 bases). There are 15 residues in the CDR3. Trimming pared 6 bases from V and 3 bases from J, leaving 17 bases between. Germline V gene data show CDR1 as MNHEY and CDR2 as SVGAGI. The CDR3: CASREKGPLDTEAFF. The CDR3 DNA reads TGTGCCAGCAGAGAGAAGGGACCGCTAGACACTGAAGCTTTCTTT.

This chain joins TRBV4-1 and TRBJ1-2, with a possible D match to TRBD1 (6 bases). Germline values: CDR1 MGHRA, CDR2 YSYEKL. V lost 3 bases and J 5 bases, leaving 10 bases between the germline ends. This CDR3 is 13 amino acids long. The CDR3 loop is CASSHNTGYGYTF. The CDR3 DNA follows: TGCGCCAGCAGCCACAACACAGGGTATGGCTACACCTTC.

The chain recombines TRBV5-6 with TRBJ1-5; TRBD1 agrees at 7 bases. The germline CDR1 and CDR2 sequences are SGHDT and YYEEEE. The ends lost 1 base at V and 11 bases at J; junction bases unmatched: 9. This CDR3 has 14 amino acids. The CDR3 bases are TGTGCCAGCAGCTTGTTGGCAGGGGGGGAAACCCAGCATTTT. It specifies CASSLLAGGETQHF.

The rearrangement uses TRBV29-1 and TRBJ2-1; D is tentatively TRBD1 or TRBD2 (5 bases each). The CDR3 is made up of 17 amino acids. From germline, CDR1 is SQVTM and CDR2 ANQGSEA. V was pared by 0 bases and J by 0 bases, with 15 bases between. The DNA for the CDR3 is TGCAGCGTTGAAGATGATTGGGGGACGAGCTCCTACAATGAGCAGTTCTTC. Its protein is CSVEDDWGTSSYNEQFF.

This clone was seen more than once but under ten times. The V gene is TRBV9, the J gene TRBJ1-1; D remains ambiguous. Per the germline V gene, CDR1 is SGDLS and CDR2 is YYNGEE. Trimming left V 4 bases short and J 4 bases short, with 5 bases between. The CDR3 has 11 amino acids. In DNA, the CDR3 is TGTGCCAGCAGCCCTTCCACTGAAGCTTTCTTT. This gives the protein CASSPSTEAFF.

The chain uses TRBV27 and TRBJ2-3; 8 positions match TRBD2. The germline gives CDR1 MNHEY, CDR2 SMNVEV (reference sequence). With V trimmed by 5 bases and J by 5 bases, 9 bases remained unmatched. The CDR3 spans 15 residues. The CDR3 coding sequence is TGTGCCAGCAGTACCCCAGCGGGAGCTAAAGATACGCAGTATTTT. It specifies CASSTPAGAKDTQYF.

This clone showed up just a few times. CDR3 loop: CASDPYQDTEAFF. The CDR3 nucleotides read TGTGCCAGCGACCCATATCAGGACACTGAAGCTTTCTTT. The V gene is TRBV6-6, the J gene TRBJ1-1, with D hard to call. CDR3 length: 13 amino acids. Germline V lookup: CDR1 MNHNY, CDR2 SVGAGI (reference sequence). V was shortened by 8 bases and J by 3 bases, with 13 bases between the two germline ends.

This chain links TRBV5-6 with TRBJ2-7, with D uncertain. Looked up from germline, CDR1 is SGHDT and CDR2 is YYEEEE. The CDR3 covers 14 residues. Trimming removed 0 bases at V and 1 base at J, with 8 bases between. The CDR3 loop is CASSLGVRSYEQYF. In DNA form, the CDR3 reads TGTGCCAGCAGCTTGGGGGTAAGATCCTACGAGCAGTACTTC.

This chain uses TRBV27 with TRBJ2-7; 9 bases match TRBD2. There are 16 residues in the CDR3. Looked up from germline, CDR1 is MNHEY and CDR2 is SMNVEV (reference sequence). Germline trimming cut 8 bases from V and 5 bases from J; bases unmatched to any gene: 16. CDR3 amino acids: CASGSASGITPNEQYF. The CDR3 coding sequence is TGTGCCAGCGGATCGGCTAGCGGGATTACCCCTAACGAGCAGTACTTC.

V is TRBV27 and J is TRBJ2-5; D remains ambiguous. Trimming removed 2 bases from V and 2 bases from J, with 12 bases in between. This CDR3 region has 15 residues. Germline V gives CDR1 MNHEY, CDR2 SMNVEV (reference sequence). For the CDR3, the DNA is TGTGCCAGCAGTTTAGGGTCTGGGATTCAAGAGACCCAGTACTTC. Protein sequence: CASSLGSGIQETQYF.

The rearrangement joins TRBV2 to TRBJ2-7; no clear D gene. CDR3 length: 16 amino acids. Between the trimmed V and J ends, which lost 5 bases and 3 bases, there was a span of 20 bases. Germline assignment: CDR1 SNHLY and CDR2 FYNNEI. The CDR3 is CASSQSTIMARYEQYF. The CDR3 nucleotides read TGTGCCAGCAGTCAGAGTACGATAATGGCCCGCTACGAGCAGTACTTC.

The genes are TRBV7-3 and TRBJ2-7; 8 bases match TRBD1. V shed 4 bases and J 0 bases; nucleotides not matched to a gene: 5. Per the germline V gene, CDR1 is SGHTA and CDR2 is FQGTGA. This CDR3 spans 15 amino acids. CDR3 in DNA: TGTGCCAGCAGCTCCGGGGACAGGAGCTCCTACGAGCAGTACTTC. The encoded protein is CASSSGDRSSYEQYF.

V gene TRBV27 combines with J gene TRBJ2-5; 8 bases align to TRBD2. The CDR3 is 15 residues long. Germline CDR1 is MNHEY and CDR2 is SMNVEV (reference sequence). V shed 2 bases and J 2 bases; nucleotides not matched to a gene: 4. CDR3 region: CASSLGGGIQETQYF. DNA for the CDR3: TGTGCCAGCAGTTTAGGCGGGGGGATTCAAGAGACCCAGTACTTC.

The rearrangement uses TRBV4-2 and TRBJ2-7; TRBD1 matches at 8 bases. The length of the CDR3 is 16 residues. The J segment lost 1 base and the V segment lost 3 bases, leaving 8 bases of the junction unmatched. In germline, CDR1 is LGHNA, CDR2 YNFKEQ. CDR3 amino acids: CASSHLGQGGSYEQYF. CDR3 DNA sequence: TGTGCCAGCAGCCATCTCGGACAGGGTGGGTCCTACGAGCAGTACTTC.

V and J are TRBV10-3 and TRBJ1-1; unclear D gene. CDR3 length equals 16 residues. With 2 bases removed from V and 0 bases from J, the gap between germline ends came to 13 bases. Germline V gene data show CDR1 as ENHRY and CDR2 as SYGVKD. The CDR3 region is CAISETAGFVNTEAFF. Here the CDR3 DNA reads TGTGCCATCAGTGAGACGGCAGGCTTCGTGAACACTGAAGCTTTCTTT.

This clone has only one observation. This sequence joins TRBV19 and TRBJ2-7; D is perhaps TRBD2 (7 bases). This CDR3 has 14 amino acids. Trimming pared 4 bases from V and 5 bases from J, leaving 15 bases between. Germline V CDR1 and CDR2: LNHDA, SQIVND (reference sequence). The CDR3 loop reads CASSTPGGPDEQYF. The CDR3 DNA is TGTGCCAGTAGTACACCCGGGGGGCCCGACGAGCAGTACTTC.

The V gene is TRBV27, the J gene TRBJ1-5; possible D gene TRBD1, 5 bases. The V and J ends lost 6 bases and 0 bases respectively, with 12 bases between them. Germline assignment: CDR1 MNHEY and CDR2 SMNVEV (reference sequence). The CDR3 spans 15 residues. Here the CDR3 DNA reads TGTGCCAGCAGACCCAGGGAATATAGCAATCAGCCCCAGCATTTT. Translation gives CASRPREYSNQPQHF.

The chain couples TRBV27 to TRBJ1-1, with 7 bases aligning to TRBD1. The CDR3 consists of 14 residues. The germline gives CDR1 MNHEY, CDR2 SMNVEV (reference sequence). The junction had 7 bases not matched to a gene; V was cut back by 5 bases and J by 4 bases. The CDR3 spells CASSIGGAGTEAFF. In DNA, the CDR3 is TGTGCCAGCAGTATAGGGGGCGCGGGCACTGAAGCTTTCTTT.